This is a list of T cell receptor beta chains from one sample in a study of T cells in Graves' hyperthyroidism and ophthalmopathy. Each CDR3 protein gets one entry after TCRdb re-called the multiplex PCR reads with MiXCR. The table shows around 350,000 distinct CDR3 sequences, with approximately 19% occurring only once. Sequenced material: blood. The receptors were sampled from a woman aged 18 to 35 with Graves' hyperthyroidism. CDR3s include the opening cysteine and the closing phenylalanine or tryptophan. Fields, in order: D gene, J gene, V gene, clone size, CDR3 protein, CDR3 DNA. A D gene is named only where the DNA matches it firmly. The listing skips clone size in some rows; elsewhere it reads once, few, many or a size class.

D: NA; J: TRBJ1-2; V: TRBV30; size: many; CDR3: CAWSYPSPAITF; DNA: TGTGCCTGGAGTTACCCCAGTCCTGCTATCACCTTC
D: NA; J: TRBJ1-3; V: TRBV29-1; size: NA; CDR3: CSVEVLTGDYSGNTIYF; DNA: TGCAGCGTTGAAGTTTTGACGGGGGACTACTCTGGAAACACCATATATTTT
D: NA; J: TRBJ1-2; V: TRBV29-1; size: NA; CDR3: CSVEGSDSNYGYTF; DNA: TGCAGCGTTGAAGGGTCGGACAGCAACTATGGCTACACCTTC
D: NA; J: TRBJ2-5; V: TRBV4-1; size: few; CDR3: CASSQVQGSRETQYF; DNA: TGCGCCAGCAGCCAAGTTCAAGGGAGTAGAGAGACCCAGTACTTC
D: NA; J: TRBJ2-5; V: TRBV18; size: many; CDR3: CASSPGAEETQYF; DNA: TGTGCCAGCTCACCCGGGGCCGAGGAGACCCAGTACTTC
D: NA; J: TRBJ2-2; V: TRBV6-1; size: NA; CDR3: CAAIAWNTGELFF; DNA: TGTGCAGCGATAGCGTGGAACACCGGGGAGCTGTTTTTT
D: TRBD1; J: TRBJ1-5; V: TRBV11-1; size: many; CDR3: CASSSGQGGIEGQPQHF; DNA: TGTGCCAGCAGCTCGGGACAGGGAGGAATCGAGGGTCAGCCCCAGCATTTT
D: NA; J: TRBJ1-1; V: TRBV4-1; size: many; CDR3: CASSGRGGNTEAFF; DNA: TGCGCCAGCAGCGGCAGGGGAGGGAACACTGAAGCTTTCTTT
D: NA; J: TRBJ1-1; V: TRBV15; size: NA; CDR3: CATSRGAGRGNTEAFF; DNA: TGTGCCACCAGCAGAGGGGCAGGGCGAGGGAACACTGAAGCTTTCTTT
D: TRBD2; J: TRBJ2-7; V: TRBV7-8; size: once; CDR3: CASSLVGGAREQYF; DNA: TGTGCCAGCAGCTTGGTCGGGGGGGCCCGCGAGCAGTACTTC
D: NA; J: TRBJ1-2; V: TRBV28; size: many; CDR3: CASSPGSLTGYTF; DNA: TGTGCCAGCAGTCCCGGGTCCCTTACTGGCTACACCTTC
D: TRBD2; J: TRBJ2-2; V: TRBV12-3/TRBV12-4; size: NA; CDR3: CASSLVIAGGIGTGELFF; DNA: TGTGCCAGCAGTTTGGTGATAGCGGGGGGGATTGGCACCGGGGAGCTGTTTTTT
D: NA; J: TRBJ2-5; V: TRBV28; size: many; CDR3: CASTSRETQYF; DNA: TGTGCCAGCACCTCTCGGGAGACCCAGTACTTC
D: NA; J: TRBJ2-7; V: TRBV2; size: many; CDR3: CASSEEAPDWYF; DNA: TGTGCCAGCAGTGAAGAAGCCCCGGATTGGTACTTC
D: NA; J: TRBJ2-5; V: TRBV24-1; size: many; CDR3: CATSDFQETQYF; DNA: TGTGCCACCAGTGATTTCCAAGAGACCCAGTACTTC
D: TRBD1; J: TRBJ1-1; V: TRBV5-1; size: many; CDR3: CASSSGGADTEAFF; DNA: TGCGCCAGCAGCTCAGGGGGTGCGGACACTGAAGCTTTCTTT
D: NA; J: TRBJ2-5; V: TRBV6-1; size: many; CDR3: CASSHRSGQETQYF; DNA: TGTGCCAGCAGCCACAGGTCAGGCCAAGAGACCCAGTACTTC
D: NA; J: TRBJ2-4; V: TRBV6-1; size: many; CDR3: CASAVAGLIKNIQYF; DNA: TGTGCCAGCGCCGTGGCGGGTCTAATCAAAAACATTCAGTACTTC
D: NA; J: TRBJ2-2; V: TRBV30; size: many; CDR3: CAWSLQTDTGELFF; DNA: TGTGCCTGGAGTCTCCAGACGGACACCGGGGAGCTGTTTTTT
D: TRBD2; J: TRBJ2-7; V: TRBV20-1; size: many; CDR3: CSADGLAMDEQYF; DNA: TGCAGTGCGGATGGACTAGCGATGGACGAGCAGTACTTC
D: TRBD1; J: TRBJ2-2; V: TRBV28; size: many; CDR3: CASSFSAGTGVIGELFF; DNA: TGTGCCAGCAGTTTTTCAGCCGGGACAGGGGTAATCGGGGAGCTGTTTTTT
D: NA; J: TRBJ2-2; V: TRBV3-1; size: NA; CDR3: CASSLTPVPGELFF; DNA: TGTGCCAGCAGCCTGACACCGGTACCCGGGGAGCTGTTTTTT
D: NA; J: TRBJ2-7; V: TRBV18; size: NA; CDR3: CASSPKTLALYEQYF; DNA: TGTGCCAGCTCACCAAAGACCTTAGCGCTCTACGAGCAGTACTTC
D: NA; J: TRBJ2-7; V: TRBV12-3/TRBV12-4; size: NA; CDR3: CASRRQANEQYF; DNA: TGTGCCAGCAGGCGACAGGCGAACGAGCAGTACTTC
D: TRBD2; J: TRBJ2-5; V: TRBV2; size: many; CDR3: CASRSDSGGKETQYF; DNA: TGTGCCAGCCGGTCGGATAGCGGGGGCAAAGAGACCCAGTACTTC
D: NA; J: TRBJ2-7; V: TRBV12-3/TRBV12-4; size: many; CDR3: CASSLGGSGYEQYF; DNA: TGTGCCAGCAGTTTAGGAGGGTCAGGTTACGAGCAGTACTTC
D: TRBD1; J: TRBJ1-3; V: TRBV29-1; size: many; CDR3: CSVETGAGNTIYF; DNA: TGCAGCGTCGAGACAGGGGCTGGAAACACCATATATTTT
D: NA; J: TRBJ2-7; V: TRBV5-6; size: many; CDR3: CASSLAFYEQYF; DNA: TGTGCCAGCAGCTTGGCCTTCTACGAGCAGTACTTC
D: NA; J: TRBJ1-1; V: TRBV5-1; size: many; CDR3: CASSLYPGNTEAFF; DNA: TGCGCCAGCAGCTTGTACCCAGGGAACACTGAAGCTTTCTTT
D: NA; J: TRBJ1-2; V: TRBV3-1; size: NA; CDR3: CASSLDSYGYIF; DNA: TGTGCCAGCAGCCTTGACTCCTATGGCTACATCTTC
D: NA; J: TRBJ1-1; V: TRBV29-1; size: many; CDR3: CSVVRTKWTEAFF; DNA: TGCAGCGTTGTAAGGACGAAATGGACTGAAGCTTTCTTT
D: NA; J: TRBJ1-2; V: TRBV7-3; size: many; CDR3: CASSLEPGSYGYTF; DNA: TGTGCCAGCAGCTTAGAGCCCGGAAGTTATGGCTACACCTTC
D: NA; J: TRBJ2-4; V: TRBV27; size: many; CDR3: CASSPTRGGSLAKNIQYF; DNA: TGTGCCAGCAGTCCCACTAGAGGAGGGTCACTAGCCAAAAACATTCAGTACTTC
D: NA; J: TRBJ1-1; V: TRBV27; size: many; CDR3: CASSLRGGIEAFF; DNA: TGTGCCAGCAGTTTAAGAGGGGGGATAGAAGCTTTCTTT
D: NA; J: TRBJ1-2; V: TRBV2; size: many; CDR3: CASSGQALGYGYTF; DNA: TGTGCCAGCAGTGGACAGGCCCTAGGCTATGGCTACACCTTC
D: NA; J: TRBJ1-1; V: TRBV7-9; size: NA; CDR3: CASSLALRGAEAFF; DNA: TGTGCCAGCAGCTTAGCGCTACGGGGGGCTGAAGCTTTCTTT
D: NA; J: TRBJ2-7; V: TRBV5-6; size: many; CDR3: CASSLFRGRYEQYF; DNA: TGTGCCAGCAGCTTGTTCCGGGGAAGGTACGAGCAGTACTTC
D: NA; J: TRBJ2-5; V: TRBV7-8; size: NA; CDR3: CASSQAWDPETQYF; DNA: TGTGCCAGCAGCCAAGCTTGGGACCCGGAGACCCAGTACTTC
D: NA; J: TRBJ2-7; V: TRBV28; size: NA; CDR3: CATSPEAASPEQYF; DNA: TGTGCCACCTCGCCGGAGGCGGCTTCACCCGAGCAGTACTTC
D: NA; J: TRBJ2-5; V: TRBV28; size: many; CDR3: CASSLKKAGPQTQYF; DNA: TGTGCCAGCAGTTTAAAGAAGGCAGGCCCCCAGACCCAGTACTTC
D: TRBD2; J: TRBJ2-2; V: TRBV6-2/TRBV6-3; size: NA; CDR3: CASRRLSGGPNTGELFF; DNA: TGTGCCAGCAGGAGACTTAGCGGGGGCCCTAACACCGGGGAGCTGTTTTTT
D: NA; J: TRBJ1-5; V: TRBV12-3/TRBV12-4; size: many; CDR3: CASVSAGSFGGQPQHF; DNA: TGTGCCAGCGTTTCAGCTGGGTCTTTCGGGGGTCAGCCCCAGCATTTT
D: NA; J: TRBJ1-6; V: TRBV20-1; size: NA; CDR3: CSARDQGRGTNSPLHF; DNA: TGCAGTGCTAGAGATCAGGGGAGGGGGACTAATTCACCCCTCCACTTT
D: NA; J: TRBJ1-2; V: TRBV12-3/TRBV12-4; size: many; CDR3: CASSGSDGGYTF; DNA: TGTGCCAGCAGTGGATCAGACGGTGGCTACACCTTC
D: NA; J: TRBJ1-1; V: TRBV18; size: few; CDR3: CASSPPGFEAFF; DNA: TGTGCCAGCTCACCACCCGGGTTTGAAGCTTTCTTT
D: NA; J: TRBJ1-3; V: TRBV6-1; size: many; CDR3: CASSEVFSALYTIYF; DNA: TGTGCCAGCAGTGAAGTGTTCAGTGCATTGTACACCATATATTTT
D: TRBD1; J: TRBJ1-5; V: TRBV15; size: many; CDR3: CATSHTGQGSNQPQHF; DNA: TGTGCCACCAGCCATACGGGACAGGGGTCCAATCAGCCCCAGCATTTT
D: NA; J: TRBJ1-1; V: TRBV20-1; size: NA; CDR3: CSAIDWGRNTEAFF; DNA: TGCAGTGCTATTGATTGGGGTCGGAACACTGAAGCTTTCTTT
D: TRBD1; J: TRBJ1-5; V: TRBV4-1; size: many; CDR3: CASSPGGVRYSNQPQHF; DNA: TGCGCCAGCAGCCCAGGGGGGGTTCGCTATAGCAATCAGCCCCAGCATTTT
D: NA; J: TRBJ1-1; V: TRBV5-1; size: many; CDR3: CASSLRGQGLAEAFF; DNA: TGCGCCAGCAGCTTGCGAGGCCAGGGGCTGGCTGAAGCTTTCTTT
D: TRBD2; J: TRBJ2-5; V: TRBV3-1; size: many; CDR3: CASSQVGSGGAKETQYF; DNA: TGTGCCAGCAGCCAAGTAGGTAGCGGGGGGGCAAAAGAGACCCAGTACTTC
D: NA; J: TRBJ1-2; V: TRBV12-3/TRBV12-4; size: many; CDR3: CASSPSWLGGGYTF; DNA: TGTGCCAGCAGTCCTTCTTGGCTAGGTGGTGGCTACACCTTC
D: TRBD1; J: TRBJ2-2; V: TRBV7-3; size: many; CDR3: CASSLRGPGQVNTGELFF; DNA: TGTGCCAGCAGCCTCCGGGGTCCGGGACAGGTTAACACCGGGGAGCTGTTTTTT